The clone carrying this T cell receptor beta chain was seen once. Its antigen is as yet unknown. This record belongs to a study of T cells in tuberculosis. Regarding the study as a whole: Active tuberculosis patients had shorter CDR3-alpha; the beta difference was nonsignificant.

Tuberculin skin test and IGRA determined adolescents' latent tuberculosis status at entry. Method: immunoSEQ multiplex PCR; TCRdb's copy keeps in-frame clones and lacks some. The table shows some 34,000 clones, with about nine tenths occurring only once. The CDR3 runs 14 residues. Germline V gene data show CDR1 as PRHDT and CDR2 as FYEKMQ (reference sequence). Trimming took off 0 bases at V and 5 bases at J, with 10 bases between the two ends. Sequences were obtained from PBMCs. This clonotype originated in a donor aged 5-35 years with latent tuberculosis or without tuberculosis infection. Some clones in this sample may be carry-over from other donors' samples. The chain recombines TRBV13 with TRBJ1-2, with D perhaps matching TRBD1 (5 bases). The CDR3 nucleotides are TGTGCCAGCAGCTTAGGGGGGCTTAATTATGGCTACACCTTC. Translation gives CASSLGGLNYGYTF.